Described below is a single T cell receptor beta chain sequence and its context. Its matching antigen is unknown. This sample stems from a study of T cell responses to AZD1222 COVID-19 vaccine. Findings and limits, study-wide: Nearly half of spike-specific TCRs reportedly go after variant regions that carry no mutations. It was only after the peak T cell response that any repertoires were sampled.

Per the germline V gene, CDR1 is SGHRS and CDR2 is YFSETQ. Germline trimming cut 4 bases from V and 5 bases from J; bases unmatched to any gene: 8. This CDR3 comprises 17 residues. Clones were sequenced by immunoSEQ multiplex PCR, and TCRdb holds only the in-frame ones, with some missing. The data show roughly 120,000 clones, 90% seen once. Sequencing used peripheral blood, obtained 28 days after the second dose of the MenACWY control vaccine. The sequence came from an adult who received the MenACWY meningococcal vaccine as a control. The chain joins TRBV5-1 to TRBJ2-2, with 13 nucleotides matching TRBD2. The CDR3 DNA sequence: TGCGCCAGCAGCAACCCAGGACTAGCGGGGGAGACCGGGGAGCTGTTTTTT. This codes for CASSNPGLAGETGELFF. The full variable domain, completed using reference TRBV5-1 and TRBJ2-2, is KAGVTQTPRYLIKTRGQQVTLSCSPISGHRSVSWYQQTPGQGLQFLFEYFSETQRNKGNFPGRFSGRQFSNSRSEMNVSTLELGDSALYLCASSNPGLAGETGELFFGEGSRLTVL.